This record concerns one T cell receptor beta chain sequence. This clone appeared a few times. The antigen it binds to is not known. Per-nucleotide qualities are absent, and no much larger clonotype sits a single base away. The sample originates from a study of OX40 agonist ivuxolimab in advanced cancers. Regarding the complete study: Ivuxolimab was an agonistic, fully human IgG2 monoclonal antibody directed against OX40 (CD134), a costimulatory receptor. Prior anti-PD-1, anti-PD-L1 or anti-CTLA-4 therapy was permitted, and 40% of dose-escalation patients had received checkpoint inhibitors. In the dose-escalation cohort, 82.7% of patients were male, and the mean age was roughly 60 years, with a range of roughly 20 to 80. The paper covers the monotherapy dose-escalation part of the phase I ivuxolimab trial, which included N ≈ 52 patients. Intravenous ivuxolimab was administered to patients every 2 weeks at six dose levels: 0.01, 0.1, 0.3, 1.5, 3 and 10 mg/kg. Three dose-escalation patients achieved partial responses, one with hepatocellular carcinoma and two with cutaneous melanoma. Peripheral TCRbeta sequencing was intended to test whether TCR sequence diversity was altered and clonal T-cell expansion was caused by ivuxolimab. Of the approximately 50 dose-escalation patients, hepatocellular carcinoma was present in approximately 20, melanoma in around 15, renal cell carcinoma in 9 and head and neck cancer in 9. The full study reports these points: On average, CD8+ T cells showed more expanded clones than CD4+ T cells after ivuxolimab. Clonal expansion of both CD4+ and CD8+ blood T cells was observed from baseline to week 6 at doses 0.1 to 3.0 mg/kg. In the 0.1-3.0 mg/kg groups, partial responders were among the patients with the lowest normalized peripheral clonal expansion, particularly in CD8+ T cells. Low levels of normalized T-cell clonal expansion were also seen in some patients who did not respond. Which antigens the clonally expanded peripheral T cells were specific for was not determined.

Patients with a history of autoimmune disease or receiving systemic immunosuppression were excluded from the trial. Peripheral blood for TCR sequencing was collected from all dose cohorts at baseline, on cycle 4 day 1, and on cycle 7 day 1. The samples were drawn from a first-in-human, open-label, multicenter phase I dose-escalation trial of ivuxolimab. Adults with locally advanced or metastatic melanoma, renal cell carcinoma, hepatocellular carcinoma or head and neck squamous cell carcinoma were enrolled in the trial. Before TCR sequencing, CD4+ T cells and CD8+ T cells were sorted from peripheral blood as separate populations. The germline V gene (reference sequence) provides CDR1 SGHAT and CDR2 FQDESV. V is cut by 6 bases and J by 6 bases, and the space between the germline ends is 12 bases. CDR3 length: 12 amino acids, cysteine to phenylalanine. Only the CDR3 part of the read is kept: 36 bases, read in frame from the first base.

Genomic DNA was isolated from the sorted cells so that the TCRbeta CDR3 region could be sequenced. The immunoSEQ Assay was used for sequencing of TCRbeta CDR3 regions. The table was pulled from immuneACCESS by TCRdb, which kept in-frame rearrangements only. Such tables lose some clones; where checked, under half of the loss comes from unresolved V genes, and the rest has no known cause. The sample table lists approximately 82,000 clones, around four fifths of them with a count of one. Approximately 25% of the sample lies in the top ten. This sequence originates from an adult with an advanced solid tumor such as melanoma, head and neck, liver or kidney cancer. Source: CD4+ or CD8+ T cells sorted from blood, taken in a trial of the OX40 agonist ivuxolimab. The chain links TRBV11-1 with TRBJ2-7; the D segment cannot be called with confidence. This receptor has the CDR3 CASSRTTGEQYF. The DNA reads as follows: TGTGCCAGCAGTCGGACCACCGGCGAGCAGTACTTC.